This paragraph reports one T cell receptor beta chain. The data stem from a study of response to subunit inactivated influenza vaccine. TCRdb re-called the RT-PCR reads with MiXCR, one entry per CDR3 protein. The data hold about 170,000 distinct CDR3 sequences, with approximately 12% observed a single time. The V end was cut by 4 bases, the J end by 1 base, with 15 bases between. The CDR3 is 16 residues long. CDR1 MGHRA and CDR2 YSYEKL come from the germline V gene. The data were also submitted as part of a second study, on T cells expressing NK-cell markers. That paper states: 5'RACE template switching built TCR beta cDNA with unique molecular identifiers. In sorted CD3+CD56+NKG2C+, CD3+CD56+NKG2C- and CD3+CD56-NKG2C+ T cells, TCR beta repertoires were obtained. Most of the eight sequenced donors were HCMV-seropositive; one was seronegative. The share of CD8+ T cells held by dominant NKG2C+ clonotypes was roughly 1.0-7.5% in six donors.

This clonotype originated in a man between 50 and 59 years old who received an inactivated influenza vaccine. This chain uses TRBV4-1 with TRBJ2-3; tentative D call: TRBD2 (7 bases). This sample comprised CD8+ T cells sorted from PBMCs, obtained about 12 days after vaccination. CDR3 sequence reads: CASSPRGAGGTDTQYF. The CDR3 DNA sequence: TGCGCCAGCAGCCCACGGGGGGCAGGGGGCACAGATACGCAGTATTTT.